The 5 T cell receptor beta chains given below trace back to one sample, sequenced in a study of identical twins. A single record per CDR3 protein comes from TCRdb applying MiXCR to the 5' RACE reads. The table lists 500,000 to 550,000 distinct CDR3 sequences, around 20% of them singletons. The same data also went into a second study, on T cells expressing NK-cell markers.

Sequenced input: CD4+ T cells sorted from blood. Source of these receptors: a young woman in good health.

The sample holds a few counts of this clonotype. The V and J genes are TRBV6-4 and TRBJ1-1; D is ambiguous. V was clipped by 0 bases and J by 4 bases, with 9 bases between them. CDR3 size: 14 residues. Germline lookup yields CDR1 MRHNA and CDR2 SNTAGT. This CDR3 is CASSDSPSSTEAFF. DNA of the CDR3: TGTGCCAGCAGTGACTCACCGTCGAGCACTGAAGCTTTCTTT.

The J gene is TRBJ2-2, the V gene TRBV7-8, with D possibly TRBD1 on 6 matching bases. Trimming left V 5 bases short and J 5 bases short, with 12 bases between. The CDR3 extends over 14 amino acids. Germline V CDR1 and CDR2: SGHVS, FQNEAQ. The CDR3 DNA reads as TGTGCCAGCAGCCCAAAGGGACAAACCGGGGAGCTGTTTTTT. This codes for CASSPKGQTGELFF.

A few counts support this clonotype. The chain is built from TRBV7-9 and TRBJ2-2; D is uncertain. V was shortened by 1 base and J by 1 base, with 4 bases between the two germline ends. The germline gives CDR1 SEHNR, CDR2 FQNEAQ (reference sequence). This CDR3 contains 14 residues. In nucleotides, the CDR3 is TGTGCCAGCAGCTTAGACTGGAACACCGGGGAGCTGTTTTTT. This encodes CASSLDWNTGELFF.

This clonotype was detected only a few times. The chain carries TRBV29-1 and TRBJ2-1, with a possible D match to TRBD1 (6 bases). CDR3 length: 15 residues. V lost 2 bases and J lost 8, with 19 bases in between. The germline gives CDR1 SQVTM, CDR2 ANQGSEA. DNA of the CDR3: TGCAGCGTTGAAAATTTAGGGGGAGTGCTCGATGAGCAGTTCTTC. This sequence encodes CSVENLGGVLDEQFF.

This clonotype was seen a handful of times. The chain links TRBV12-3 or TRBV12-4 to TRBJ1-1; the D gene is possibly TRBD1 (6 bases). V was cut by 1 base and J by 7 bases, with 10 bases left in between. The CDR3 totals 13 residues. CDR3 bases: TGTGCCAGCAGTTTAGAGAGGGACATTGAAGCTTTCTTT. Translating it yields CASSLERDIEAFF.